This entry lists 11 T cell receptor beta chains sequenced from one sample in a study of shared clonotypes between healthy human individuals. CD45RO-negative, CCR7-positively selected cells formed the naive CD8 fraction, excluding terminally differentiated effector memory CD45RA+ cells. Sequencing was performed with immunoSEQ multiplex PCR; in TCRdb, only in-frame clones are kept and a portion is missing. This repertoire shows 760,000 or so clones, roughly 96% found once; its top ten account for less than 0.25%. Input material: naive CD8+ T cells sorted from blood. These receptors were obtained from a man aged 25-45 years in good health.

The chain is built from TRBV6-1 and TRBJ1-2; D is unresolved. This CDR3 comprises 12 residues. CDR1 is MNHNS, CDR2 SASEGT, per germline. Trimming removed 11 bases at V and 4 bases at J, with 14 bases between. The chain's CDR3 is CAAGRAFYGYTF. In DNA form, the CDR3 reads TGTGCCGCCGGACGGGCGTTCTATGGCTACACCTTC.

CDR3 coding DNA: TGCAGCGTTGAAGATGGGACTAGCTTGGAGACCCAGTACTTC. Its protein is CSVEDGTSLETQYF. The V and J genes are TRBV29-1 and TRBJ2-5; 9 nucleotides match TRBD2. There are 14 residues in the CDR3. The V and J ends lost 0 bases and 5 bases, in that order; junction bases with no gene match: 4. Germline V gene lookup returns CDR1 SQVTM and CDR2 ANQGSEA. Variable domain in full (rest from reference TRBV29-1 and TRBJ2-5): SAVISQKPSRDICQRGTSLTIQCQVDSQVTMMFWYRQQPGQSLTLIATANQGSEATYESGFVIDKFPISRPNLTFSTLTVSNMSPEDSSIYLCSVEDGTSLETQYFGPGTRLLVL.

The chain links TRBV9 to TRBJ2-1, with no clear D. V was shortened by 3 bases and J by 7 bases, with 26 bases between the two germline ends. The CDR3 length is 18 residues. Germline CDR1 reads SGDLS; CDR2 reads YYNGEE. The CDR3: CASSAPPVLGYANNEQFF. Written as DNA, the CDR3 is TGTGCCAGCAGCGCTCCCCCCGTCTTAGGCTACGCAAATAATGAGCAGTTCTTC.

V usage is TRBV27 and J usage is TRBJ2-5, with 8 bases aligning to TRBD1. In germline, CDR1 is MNHEY, CDR2 SMNVEV (reference sequence). The junction had 9 bases not matched to a gene; V was cut back by 5 bases and J by 4 bases. This CDR3 spans 15 amino acids. The CDR3 loop reads CASSPRTGRTETQYF. The DNA for the CDR3 is TGTGCCAGCAGTCCGAGGACAGGGAGGACAGAGACCCAGTACTTC.

The rearrangement joins TRBV6-5 to TRBJ2-1; weak D call: TRBD2 (6 bases). Per the germline V gene, CDR1 is MNHEY and CDR2 is SVGAGI. CDR3 length: 15 residues. V lost 0 bases to trimming and J lost 5 bases, with 11 bases between them. CDR3: CASSYSGGSDNEQFF. DNA of the CDR3: TGTGCCAGCAGTTACTCCGGGGGTTCAGACAATGAGCAGTTCTTC.

This rearrangement joins TRBV2 to TRBJ2-5; tentative D call: TRBD1 (6 bases). The CDR3 is made up of 15 amino acids. CDR1 and CDR2 (germline): SNHLY, FYNNEI. V shed 6 bases and J shed 2 bases, with 16 bases lying between them. CDR3 DNA: TGTGCCAGCAGCGAGGACAGCAAGAATCAAGAGACCCAGTACTTC. Translating gives CASSEDSKNQETQYF.

This sequence joins TRBV7-8 and TRBJ2-1; D tentatively fits TRBD1 or TRBD2 (5 bases each). The CDR3 loop spans 15 amino acids. CDR1 and CDR2 from the germline V gene are SGHVS and FQNEAQ. The V gene lost 5 bases and the J gene lost 4 bases, with 15 bases spanning the gap. DNA of the CDR3: TGTGCCAGCAGCCATCCGGGACGGCCTTACAATGAGCAGTTCTTC. Translated: CASSHPGRPYNEQFF.

As to this clone: The same CDR3 can be traced to other DNA sequences in this sample. The rearrangement links TRBV28 to TRBJ2-7; D remains unclear. Germline CDR1 and CDR2: MDHEN and SYDVKM. With 6 bases removed from V and 2 bases from J, the gap between germline ends came to 14 bases. This CDR3 comprises 14 residues. CDR3 loop: CASSLLDGTYEQYF. In DNA form, the CDR3 reads TGTGCCAGCAGCCTCCTCGATGGCACCTACGAGCAGTACTTC.

CDR3 sequence (DNA): TGTGCCAGCAGCTTCCCACGGGGCAAGAATTCCACTGAAGCTTTCTTT. Protein: CASSFPRGKNSTEAFF. The chain recombines TRBV7-9 with TRBJ1-1; tentative D call: TRBD1 (5 bases). V lost 3 bases to trimming and J lost 4 bases, with 18 bases between them. The CDR3 sequence is 16 residues long. Germline CDR1 reads SEHNR; CDR2 reads FQNEAQ (reference sequence).

Concerning this clone: The same CDR3 also results from other DNA sequences found in this sample. The chain uses TRBV18 and TRBJ2-1; 11 positions agree with TRBD1. Looked up from germline, CDR1 is KGHSH and CDR2 is LQKENI. The CDR3 loop spans 14 amino acids. With V trimmed by 6 bases and J by 6 bases, 4 bases remained unmatched. CDR3 in amino acids: CASSPGTGGNEQFF. Written as DNA, the CDR3 is TGTGCCAGCTCCCCCGGGACAGGGGGCAATGAGCAGTTCTTC.

The gene calls are TRBV27 and TRBJ2-2; 7 positions agree with TRBD2. Germline CDR1 and CDR2: MNHEY and SMNVEV (reference sequence). Trimming cost V 1 base and J 2 bases; bases outside gene matches: 4. The CDR3 is 16 residues long. As DNA, the CDR3 is TGTGCCAGCAGTTTATTGGCTAGCGGTAACACCGGGGAGCTGTTTTTT. Protein: CASSLLASGNTGELFF.